The T cell receptor (beta chain) described here comes from a study of shared clonotypes between healthy human individuals. Whole-study results and caveats: Since donors were few, the genetic and exposure-history diversity represented was limited.

On this clone itself: Its specificity is not known.

The repertoire was sequenced with immunoSEQ multiplex PCR; TCRdb's copy has only in-frame clones and lacks some. Of approximately 810,000 clones in the sample, 80% to 95% are singletons; the top ten hold approximately 25%. The naive CD8 subset, CD45RO-negative cells positively selected for CCR7, excluded terminally differentiated effector memory CD45RA+ cells. Germline CDR1 is SQVTM and CDR2 is ANQGSEA. Between the trimmed V and J ends, which lost 2 bases and 0 bases, there was a span of 17 bases. The CDR3 totals 17 residues. The rearrangement joins TRBV29-1 to TRBJ1-3, with D possibly being TRBD1 (5 bases). Sequencing was performed on naive CD8+ T cells sorted from blood. The sequence was obtained from a man aged 30 to 45 in good health. CDR3 sequence (DNA): TGCAGCGTTGAACAGGGTACGGATTATCTCTCTGGAAACACCATATATTTT. It is translated as CSVEQGTDYLSGNTIYF.